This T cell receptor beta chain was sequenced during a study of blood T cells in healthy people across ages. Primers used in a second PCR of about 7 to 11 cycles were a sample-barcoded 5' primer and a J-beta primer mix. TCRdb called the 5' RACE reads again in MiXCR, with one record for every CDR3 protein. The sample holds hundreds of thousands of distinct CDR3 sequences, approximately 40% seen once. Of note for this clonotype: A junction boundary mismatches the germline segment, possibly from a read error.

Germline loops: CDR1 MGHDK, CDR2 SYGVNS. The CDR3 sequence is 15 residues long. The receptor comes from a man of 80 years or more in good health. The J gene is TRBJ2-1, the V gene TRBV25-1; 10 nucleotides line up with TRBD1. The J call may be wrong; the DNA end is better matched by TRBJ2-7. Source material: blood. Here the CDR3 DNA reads TGTGTCAGCAGTCCACCTGGGACAGGGGACTACGAGCAGTACTTC. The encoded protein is CVSSPPGTGDYEQYF.